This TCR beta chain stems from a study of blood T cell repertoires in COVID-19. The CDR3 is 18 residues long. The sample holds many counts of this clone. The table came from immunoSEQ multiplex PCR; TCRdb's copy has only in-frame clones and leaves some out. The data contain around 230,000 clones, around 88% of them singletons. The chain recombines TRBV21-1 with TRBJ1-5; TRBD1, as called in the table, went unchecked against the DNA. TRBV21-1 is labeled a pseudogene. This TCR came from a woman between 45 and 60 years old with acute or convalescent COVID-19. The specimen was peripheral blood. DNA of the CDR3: TGTGCCAGCCTTCTCGTCGGGACAGGGGGCAATGGCAATCAGCCCCAGCATTTT. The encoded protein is CASLLVGTGGNGNQPQHF.